The following is a T cell receptor (beta chain) sequence with its context. This sample is part of a study of patients and donors after allogeneic stem cell transplantation. Via MiXCR, TCRdb re-called the RT-PCR reads, giving one row per CDR3 protein. This table holds about a million distinct CDR3 sequences, about 20% found once. V lost 0 bases, J lost 5 bases, and 10 bases stayed unmatched. CDR1 LGHNA and CDR2 YSLEER come from the germline V gene. CDR3 length equals 19 residues. The receptor was derived from a human donor who was either an allogeneic HSCT recipient or a stem cell or donor lymphocyte infusion donor (not recorded which). It is not recorded whose cells these are; they may come from a transplant donor. The specimen sequenced was blood, either unsorted or a sorted T cell fraction (not recorded which). The V gene is TRBV4-3, the J gene TRBJ2-2, with TRBD1 matching 12 bases. For the CDR3, the DNA is TGCGCCAGCAGCCAAGAGGGACAGGGGGCAACCGGGGAAACCGGGGAGCTGTTTTTT. It codes for CASSQEGQGATGETGELFF.